The next 24 T cell receptor beta chains were all read from a single sample in a study of cytomegalovirus exposure and HLA in healthy donors. PCR used 60 Vbeta primers and 13 Jbeta primers. The table came from immunoSEQ multiplex PCR; TCRdb's copy has only in-frame clones and leaves some out. The table shows tens of thousands of clones, with 64% occurring only once. The sample comprised PBMCs. The origin of the receptors is a human donor in good health.

This chain links TRBV11-3 with TRBJ2-5; D gene uncertain. Germline assignment: CDR1 SGHNT and CDR2 YENEEA. The CDR3 has 11 amino acids. Trimming pared 5 bases from V and 6 bases from J, leaving 7 bases between. CDR3 loop: CASSRAKTQYF. The CDR3 DNA sequence: TGTGCCAGCAGCCGCGCGAAGACCCAGTACTTC.

The chain couples TRBV7-9 to TRBJ1-2, with TRBD1 matching over 9 bases. Looked up from germline, CDR1 is SEHNR and CDR2 is FQNEAQ (reference sequence). Losses at the gene ends were 1 base for V and 8 bases for J; bases not matched to a gene: 14. The CDR3 is 17 residues long. This chain's CDR3 is CASSLVLGTGPRGGYTF. For the CDR3, the DNA is TGTGCCAGCAGCTTAGTGTTAGGGACAGGGCCCCGGGGCGGCTACACCTTC.

This clone came up a few times. The gene calls are TRBV5-6 and TRBJ2-7; possibly TRBD1 for D (6 bases). Germline assignment: CDR1 SGHDT and CDR2 YYEEEE. The CDR3 totals 15 residues. With 4 bases removed from V and 8 bases from J, the gap between germline ends came to 22 bases. This CDR3 reads CASSDVPGVRGKQYF. The CDR3 nucleotides read TGTGCCAGCAGCGATGTACCAGGGGTTAGAGGGAAGCAGTACTTC. Complete variable domain (other parts from reference TRBV5-6 and TRBJ2-7): DAGVTQSPTHLIKTRGQQVTLRCSPKSGHDTVSWYQQALGQGPQFIFQYYEEEERQRGNFPDRFSGHQFPNYSSELNVNALLLGDSALYLCASSDVPGVRGKQYFGPGTRLTVT.

This clone was detected once. This chain joins TRBV18 and TRBJ2-1; TRBD2 is a possible D gene (6 bases). Germline CDR1 KGHSH, CDR2 LQKENI. The CDR3 loop spans 15 amino acids. The germline V and J ends were trimmed by 0 bases and 7 bases, with 13 bases remaining between them. This CDR3 reads CASSPPGGGRNEQFF. The CDR3 DNA reads as TGTGCCAGCTCACCACCCGGGGGAGGCCGTAATGAGCAGTTCTTC. Full variable domain (rest looked up from reference TRBV18 and TRBJ2-1): NAGVMQNPRHLVRRRGQEARLRCSPMKGHSHVYWYRQLPEEGLKFMVYLQKENIIDESGMPKERFSAEFPKEGPSILRIQQVVRGDSAAYFCASSPPGGGRNEQFFGPGTRLTVL.

The chain is built from TRBV5-6 and TRBJ1-3; D gene uncertain. Trimming left V 0 bases short and J 4 bases short, with 11 bases between. The CDR3 extends over 15 amino acids. Germline values: CDR1 SGHDT, CDR2 YYEEEE. The CDR3 nucleotides are TGTGCCAGCAGCTTGGATACCCTAGAGGGAAACACCATATATTTT. As protein: CASSLDTLEGNTIYF.

The chain has TRBV4-3 and TRBJ2-1, with TRBD2 as a possible D gene (6 bases). Germline CDR1 reads LGHNA; CDR2 reads YSLEER. The V gene lost 0 bases and the J gene lost 3 bases, with 18 bases spanning the gap. This CDR3 contains 18 residues. CDR3 DNA sequence: TGCGCCAGCAGCCAAGAAAGGCAGCGGGCGGTCCTCTACAATGAGCAGTTCTTC. Its translation: CASSQERQRAVLYNEQFF.

The chain uses TRBV6-6 and TRBJ2-5, with 9 nucleotides matching TRBD2. The V segment lost 2 bases and the J segment 3 bases; nucleotides outside the gene matches: 4. There are 15 residues in the CDR3. Germline loops: CDR1 MNHNY, CDR2 SVGAGI (reference sequence). CDR3 region: CASSYGSSGEETQYF. The CDR3, as DNA: TGTGCCAGCAGTTACGGCTCTAGCGGGGAAGAGACCCAGTACTTC.

Concerning this clone: This same CDR3 is encoded by further DNA sequences in the sample. The V call is TRBV7-9, the J call TRBJ2-7, with 9 bases identical to TRBD1. Germline CDR1 and CDR2: SEHNR and FQNEAQ (reference sequence). The CDR3 spans 15 residues. The trim removed 5 bases at V and 1 base at J, leaving 6 bases unmatched. The CDR3 region is CASSRTGGRSYEQYF. The DNA of the CDR3 is TGTGCCAGCAGCCGAACAGGGGGCAGGTCCTACGAGCAGTACTTC. The entire variable domain, with the rest obtained from reference TRBV7-9 and TRBJ2-7, is as follows: DTGVSQNPRHKITKRGQNVTFRCDPISEHNRLYWYRQTLGQGPEFLTYFQNEAQLEKSRLLSDRFSAERPKGSFSTLEIQRTEQGDSAMYLCASSRTGGRSYEQYFGPGTRLTVT.

The chain is built from TRBV13 and TRBJ2-7; unclear D gene. The length of the CDR3 is 16 residues. Germline V lookup: CDR1 PRHDT, CDR2 FYEKMQ (reference sequence). With 1 base removed from V and 3 bases from J, the gap between germline ends came to 16 bases. DNA of the CDR3: TGTGCCAGCAGCTTAGCCCCAGGCCGTTCTAACTACGAGCAGTACTTC. It yields the protein CASSLAPGRSNYEQYF.

The rearrangement links TRBV5-1 to TRBJ2-1; 8 bases agree with TRBD1. CDR3 length: 16 amino acids. V lost 4 bases, J lost 4 bases, and 10 bases stayed unmatched. Germline loops: CDR1 SGHRS, CDR2 YFSETQ. CDR3 in DNA: TGCGCCAGCAGCATTCTCGGGACAGGCATTTACAATGAGCAGTTCTTC. It yields the protein CASSILGTGIYNEQFF.

The genes are TRBV13 and TRBJ2-3; D unclear. The CDR3 runs 15 residues. In germline, CDR1 is PRHDT, CDR2 FYEKMQ (reference sequence). V was pared by 0 bases and J by 0 bases, with 7 bases between. The CDR3 here is CASSLGLGSTDTQYF. The CDR3 DNA is TGTGCCAGCAGCTTAGGCCTTGGCAGCACAGATACGCAGTATTTT.

This clone was detected a few times. Relative to the germline gene, one junction end is altered; a read error may explain this. The gene calls are TRBV7-2 and TRBJ2-1, with TRBD1 matching 7 bases. Looked up from germline, CDR1 is SGHTA and CDR2 is FQGNSA. The CDR3 consists of 12 residues. CDR3 loop: CASRLGGTEQFF. In DNA form, the CDR3 reads TGTGCCAGCAGGTTAGGGGGCACTGAGCAGTTCTTC.

The V gene is TRBV7-2, the J gene TRBJ2-2, with D possibly being TRBD1 (6 bases). Looked up from germline, CDR1 is SGHTA and CDR2 is FQGNSA. This CDR3 spans 17 amino acids. V gave up 4 bases and J gave up 1 base, with 16 bases separating them. The CDR3 DNA follows: TGTGCCAGCAGCTCCTCTACATGGGGGCTGAACACCGGGGAGCTGTTTTTT. Translation: CASSSSTWGLNTGELFF.

The J gene is TRBJ2-2, the V gene TRBV7-8, with 8 bases aligning to TRBD2. V dropped 7 bases and J dropped 1; count of bases not matched to a gene: 14. CDR1 SGHVS and CDR2 FQNEAQ come from the germline V gene. CDR3 size: 18 residues. CDR3 sequence reads: CASTIPRSGGRNTGELFF. The CDR3 DNA follows: TGTGCCAGCACCATACCCCGCAGCGGGGGAAGGAACACCGGGGAGCTGTTTTTT.

The chain uses TRBV9 and TRBJ2-5, with 8 bases that match TRBD1. The V and J ends lost 3 bases and 1 base, in that order; junction bases with no gene match: 5. This CDR3 has 15 residues. Germline V gives CDR1 SGDLS, CDR2 YYNGEE. CDR3 nucleotides: TGTGCCAGCAGCGCTCAAGGACAGGGCCAAGAGACCCAGTACTTC. Residues: CASSAQGQGQETQYF. Looking up the rest from reference TRBV9 and TRBJ2-5 gives the full variable domain: DSGVTQTPKHLITATGQRVTLRCSPRSGDLSVYWYQQSLDQGLQFLIQYYNGEERAKGNILERFSAQQFPDLHSELNLSSLELGDSALYFCASSAQGQGQETQYFGPGTRLLVL.

The V call is TRBV5-1, the J call TRBJ2-5, with 11 bases lining up with TRBD2. V shed 4 bases and J 2 bases; nucleotides not matched to a gene: 4. The CDR3 loop spans 15 amino acids. Per germline, CDR1 SGHRS and CDR2 YFSETQ. The DNA of the CDR3 is TGCGCCAGCAGCCACCGACTAGCGGGGCAAGAGACCCAGTACTTC. Translation: CASSHRLAGQETQYF.

V and J are TRBV11-3 and TRBJ1-2; no reliable D call. CDR1 is SGHNT, CDR2 YENEEA, per germline. Between the trimmed V and J ends, which lost 1 base and 2 bases, there was a span of 14 bases. The CDR3 consists of 16 residues. The CDR3: CASSLGALVQNYGYTF. In nucleotides, the CDR3 is TGTGCCAGCAGCTTAGGGGCCTTGGTGCAGAACTATGGCTACACCTTC.

Worth noting for this clone: In the same sample, other DNA sequences code for this CDR3. V and J are TRBV11-2 and TRBJ2-3; 8 bases map to TRBD2. Trimming cost V 5 bases and J 2 bases; bases outside gene matches: 6. The germline gives CDR1 SGHAT, CDR2 FQNNGV. This CDR3 comprises 15 residues. CDR3 residues: CASSAPSGFTDTQYF. CDR3 nucleotides: TGTGCCAGCAGCGCCCCTAGCGGGTTCACAGATACGCAGTATTTT.

The chain carries TRBV18 and TRBJ1-2; 9 nucleotides line up with TRBD1. CDR1 is KGHSH and CDR2 is LQKENI in the germline V gene. V dropped 6 bases and J dropped 3; count of bases not matched to a gene: 5. The CDR3 is 14 residues long. CDR3 DNA: TGTGCCAGCTCCTGGACAGGGGTAGACTATGGCTACACCTTC. Translation: CASSWTGVDYGYTF.

The chain uses TRBV11-2 and TRBJ1-1; TRBD1 matches at 7 bases. Germline trimming cut 5 bases from V and 5 bases from J; bases unmatched to any gene: 17. From germline, CDR1 is SGHAT and CDR2 FQNNGV. This CDR3 has 17 residues. CDR3 sequence (DNA): TGTGCCAGCAGCCCCATAGTAGGGGGCGGCTTGGGGACTGAAGCTTTCTTT. It encodes CASSPIVGGGLGTEAFF.

Here the CDR3 reads CASSRDSYNEQFF. The CDR3 DNA follows: TGTGCCAGCAGTAGGGACAGTTACAATGAGCAGTTCTTC. J is TRBJ2-1 and V is TRBV6-4, with 7 bases identical to TRBD1. This CDR3 region has 13 residues. Trimming took 5 bases from V and 4 from J; bases not matched to a gene: 2. Germline CDR1 MRHNA, CDR2 SNTAGT.

There are a few counts of this clone. CDR3 in DNA: TGTGCCAGTAGTATAGAGGCGGGACGGTGGTACGAGCAGTACTTC. It encodes CASSIEAGRWYEQYF. The rearrangement joins TRBV19 to TRBJ2-7; D is possibly TRBD2 (6 bases). This CDR3 region has 15 residues. Trimming cost V 0 bases and J 4 bases, with 13 bases left between them. Germline V gene data show CDR1 as LNHDA and CDR2 as SQIVND (reference sequence).

The chain is built from TRBV7-9 and TRBJ2-3, with 10 bases fitting TRBD2. Per germline, CDR1 SEHNR and CDR2 FQNEAQ (reference sequence). Trimming removed 5 bases from V and 4 bases from J; junction bases left unmatched: 3. The CDR3 extends over 14 amino acids. The CDR3 sequence is CASSKRGGPDTQYF. CDR3 nucleotide sequence: TGTGCCAGCAGCAAGCGGGGGGGCCCAGATACGCAGTATTTT. Variable domain in full (rest from reference TRBV7-9 and TRBJ2-3): DTGVSQNPRHKITKRGQNVTFRCDPISEHNRLYWYRQTLGQGPEFLTYFQNEAQLEKSRLLSDRFSAERPKGSFSTLEIQRTEQGDSAMYLCASSKRGGPDTQYFGPGTRLTVL.

The genes are TRBV14 and TRBJ2-2; D perhaps matches TRBD2 (5 bases). The CDR3 runs to 17 residues. The ends were cut back, 0 bases at V and 7 bases at J, with 18 bases in the middle. CDR1 and CDR2 from the germline V gene are SGHDN and FVKESK. Written as DNA, the CDR3 is TGTGCCAGCAGCCAAGATCGGGGTCGTGGGTTTGACGGGGAGCTGTTTTTT. Protein sequence: CASSQDRGRGFDGELFF. The entire variable domain, with the rest obtained from reference TRBV14 and TRBJ2-2, is as follows: EAGVTQFPSHSVIEKGQTVTLRCDPISGHDNLYWYRRVMGKEIKFLLHFVKESKQDESGMPNNRFLAERTGGTYSTLKVQPAELEDSGVYFCASSQDRGRGFDGELFFGEGSRLTVL.